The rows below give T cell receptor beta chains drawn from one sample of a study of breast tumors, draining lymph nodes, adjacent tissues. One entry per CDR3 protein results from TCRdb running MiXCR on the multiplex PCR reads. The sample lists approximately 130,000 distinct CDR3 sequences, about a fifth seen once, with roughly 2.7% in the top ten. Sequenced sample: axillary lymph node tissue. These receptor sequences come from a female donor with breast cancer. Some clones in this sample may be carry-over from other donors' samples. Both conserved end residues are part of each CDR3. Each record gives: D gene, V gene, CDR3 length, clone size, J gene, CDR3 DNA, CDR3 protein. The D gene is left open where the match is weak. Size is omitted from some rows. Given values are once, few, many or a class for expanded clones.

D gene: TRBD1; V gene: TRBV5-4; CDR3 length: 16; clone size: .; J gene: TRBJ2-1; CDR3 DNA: TGTGCCAGCAGCTCGGGACAGGGACGATTTCGGAATGAGCAGTTCTTC; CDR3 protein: CASSSGQGRFRNEQFF
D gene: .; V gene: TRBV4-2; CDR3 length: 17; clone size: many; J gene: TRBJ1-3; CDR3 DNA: TGTGCCAGCAGCCAAGAACCGATCAGGGGAGACGGGAACACCATATATTTT; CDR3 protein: CASSQEPIRGDGNTIYF
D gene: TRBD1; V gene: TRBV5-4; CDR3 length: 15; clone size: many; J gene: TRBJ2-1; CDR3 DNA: TGTGCCAGCAGCTTAAAGGGACAGGGATTTGATGAGCAGTTCTTC; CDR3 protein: CASSLKGQGFDEQFF
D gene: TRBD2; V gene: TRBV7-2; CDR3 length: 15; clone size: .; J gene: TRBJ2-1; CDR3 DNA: TGTGCCAGCAGCTTAGATGCGGGAGTCTACAATGAGCAGCTCTTC; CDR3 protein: CASSLDAGVYNEQLF
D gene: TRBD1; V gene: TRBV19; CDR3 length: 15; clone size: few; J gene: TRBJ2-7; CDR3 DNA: TGTGCCAGTAGTATAGGACAGGGGAATTCCTACGAGCAGTACTTC; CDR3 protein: CASSIGQGNSYEQYF
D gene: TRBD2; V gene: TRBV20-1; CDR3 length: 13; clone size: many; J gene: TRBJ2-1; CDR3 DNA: TGCAGTGCTAGGATTCCGGGAGGGAATGAGCAGTTCTTC; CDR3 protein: CSARIPGGNEQFF
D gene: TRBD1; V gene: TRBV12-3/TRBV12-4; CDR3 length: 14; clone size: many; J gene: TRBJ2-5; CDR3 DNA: TGTGCCAGCACACATGACAGGGAGTCAGAGACCCAGTACTTC; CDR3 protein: CASTHDRESETQYF
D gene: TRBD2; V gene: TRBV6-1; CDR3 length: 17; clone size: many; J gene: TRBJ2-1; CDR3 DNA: TGTGCCAGCAGTGAACTAGCGGGTTCTAGCTCCTACAATGAGCAGTTCTTC; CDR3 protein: CASSELAGSSSYNEQFF
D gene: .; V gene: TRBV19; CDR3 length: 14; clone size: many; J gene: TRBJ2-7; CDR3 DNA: TGTGCCAGTAGTCCAACCCCCCCAGCCTACGAGCAGTACTTC; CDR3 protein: CASSPTPPAYEQYF
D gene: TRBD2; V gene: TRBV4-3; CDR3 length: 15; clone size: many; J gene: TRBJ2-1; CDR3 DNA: TGCGCCAGCAGCCAAGCCGCGGGAGGGCTTTTTGAGCAGTTCTTC; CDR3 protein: CASSQAAGGLFEQFF
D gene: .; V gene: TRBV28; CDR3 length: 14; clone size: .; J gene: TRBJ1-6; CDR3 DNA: TGTGCCAGCAGTTTAGAAGGGTTTTCGTCACCCCTCCACTTT; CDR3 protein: CASSLEGFSSPLHF
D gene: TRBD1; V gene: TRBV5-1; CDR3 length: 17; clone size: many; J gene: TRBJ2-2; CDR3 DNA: TGCGCCAGCAGCTTTACAGGGGGCGCGTTGAACACCGGGGAGCTGTTTTTT; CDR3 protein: CASSFTGGALNTGELFF